One and the same sample provided the 26 T cell receptor beta chains below, sequenced in a study of blood T cell repertoires in COVID-19 (dated by TCRdb to 2019 to 2021). Library prep was done by the immunoSEQ multiplex PCR assay. TCRdb provides this immuneACCESS table in a form limited to in-frame rearrangements. Some clones are lacking; in checked studies, under half of them reflect an unresolved V gene, and why the rest are absent is not known. In all, the sample holds 130,000 or so clones, and approximately 80% of those were seen once. Around 10% of the sample is taken by the ten largest. Sequencing was done on a sample of PBMCs or T cells enriched from blood (not recorded which). These receptor sequences come from a man aged 50 to 60 who had recovered from COVID-19.

The chain combines TRBV5-1 with TRBJ2-5; 7 nucleotides match TRBD1. The ends lost 4 bases at V and 3 bases at J; junction bases unmatched: 6. CDR3 length: 14 residues. Germline assignment: CDR1 SGHRS and CDR2 YFSETQ. The DNA of the CDR3 is TGCGCCAGCAGCGAGAGGACAGGAGAAGAGACCCAGTACTTC. It codes for CASSERTGEETQYF.

The CDR3 loop is CASSYPTGVSTGELFF. The CDR3 DNA reads TGTGCCAGCAGTTACCCTACAGGGGTTAGCACCGGGGAGCTGTTTTTT. The genes are TRBV6-2 or TRBV6-3 and TRBJ2-2; TRBD1 matches 7 bases. With 2 bases clipped from V and 4 bases from J, the junction kept 7 bases outside the gene matches. The CDR3 loop spans 16 amino acids. Per the germline V gene, CDR1 is MNHEY and CDR2 is SVGEGT.

The V call is TRBV27, the J call TRBJ2-5; 13 bases map to TRBD2. V shed 7 bases and J 5 bases; nucleotides not matched to a gene: 10. The CDR3 is 16 amino acids. The germline V gene has CDR1 MNHEY and CDR2 SMNVEV (reference sequence). The CDR3 is CASTTSGGTRRETQYF. CDR3 sequence (DNA): TGTGCCAGCACGACTAGCGGGGGGACCCGACGGGAGACCCAGTACTTC.

V usage is TRBV27 and J usage is TRBJ1-4; TRBD1 might be the D (6 bases). This CDR3 is 15 amino acids long. Germline lookup yields CDR1 MNHEY and CDR2 SMNVEV (reference sequence). V lost 7 bases and J lost 0, with 12 bases in between. CDR3 coding DNA: TGTGCCAGCACTCTCAGGGGTGCAACTAATGAAAAACTGTTTTTT. Residues: CASTLRGATNEKLFF.

This chain connects TRBV19 to TRBJ2-1; 13 nucleotides match TRBD2. J gave up 0 bases and V 5 bases, and 7 bases lay outside the gene matches. The V gene's germline CDR1 is LNHDA and CDR2 SQIVND (reference sequence). The CDR3 is made up of 18 amino acids. The chain's CDR3 is CASSPRTSGSLSYNEQFF. The CDR3 DNA sequence: TGTGCCAGTAGTCCACGGACTAGCGGGAGCCTCTCCTACAATGAGCAGTTCTTC.

This clone has a handful of counts. The chain joins TRBV19 to TRBJ1-5; 9 bases agree with TRBD1. The CDR3 totals 17 residues. Germline CDR1 LNHDA, CDR2 SQIVND (reference sequence). The trim removed 7 bases at V and 7 bases at J, leaving 17 bases unmatched. CDR3 sequence (DNA): TGTGCCAGTATCTCAAGGGAACAGGGGGCGCCGAGACAGCCCCAGCATTTT. Its protein is CASISREQGAPRQPQHF.

The chain recombines TRBV10-3 with TRBJ1-1; no clear D. Trimming removed 10 bases from V and 1 base from J, with 10 bases in between. The CDR3 length is 12 residues. The germline V gene has CDR1 ENHRY and CDR2 SYGVKD. The CDR3 here is CATRSGNTEAFF. The CDR3 DNA reads TGTGCCACTAGATCGGGGAACACTGAAGCTTTCTTT.

This chain links TRBV19 with TRBJ1-3; 7 bases map to TRBD1. J was trimmed by 2 bases and V by 4 bases; bases with no gene match: 8. Germline assignment: CDR1 LNHDA and CDR2 SQIVND (reference sequence). The CDR3 consists of 16 residues. CDR3 in DNA: TGTGCCAGTAGTAAAATAACAGGGGCGGCTGGAAACACCATATATTTT. It yields the protein CASSKITGAAGNTIYF.

The chain is built from TRBV19 and TRBJ2-7; 9 nucleotides match TRBD1. Germline lookup yields CDR1 LNHDA and CDR2 SQIVND (reference sequence). The V gene end was trimmed by 5 bases and the J gene end by 5 bases; junction bases not matched to a gene: 10. This CDR3 contains 15 residues. The CDR3 DNA reads as TGTGCCAGTAGTCCAAGGGGGGGACAGGGTCACGAGCAGTACTTC. Translation: CASSPRGGQGHEQYF.

The rearrangement joins TRBV6-2 or TRBV6-3 to TRBJ2-1; 13 bases fit TRBD2. The CDR3 is made up of 17 amino acids. The ends lost 5 bases at V and 6 bases at J; junction bases unmatched: 10. Germline CDR1 reads MNHEY; CDR2 reads SVGEGT. Here the CDR3 reads CASSTRTLAGGRNEQFF. The CDR3 nucleotides read TGTGCCAGCAGTACGCGGACACTAGCGGGGGGGCGCAATGAGCAGTTCTTC.

This clone was observed a handful of times. The chain carries TRBV5-1 and TRBJ1-3, with unresolved D. Trimming took 3 bases from V and 2 from J, leaving 15 bases between them. This CDR3 comprises 16 residues. Germline lookup yields CDR1 SGHRS and CDR2 YFSETQ. This CDR3 reads CASSSDFSLTGNTIYF. As DNA, the CDR3 is TGCGCCAGCAGCTCCGACTTCTCTCTGACTGGAAACACCATATATTTT.

This chain uses TRBV7-6 with TRBJ2-5; no firm D call. Germline CDR1 SGHVS, CDR2 FNYEAQ. This CDR3 has 13 amino acids. Trimming shortened V by 4 bases and J by 5 bases, and 11 bases separated the two germline ends. The CDR3 region is CASSSGSPETQYF. The CDR3 coding sequence is TGTGCCAGCAGCTCCGGGTCCCCGGAGACCCAGTACTTC.

The V gene is TRBV4-2, the J gene TRBJ1-4; 8 bases align to TRBD1. Germline V gives CDR1 LGHNA, CDR2 YNFKEQ. The V gene end was trimmed by 1 base and the J gene end by 7 bases; junction bases not matched to a gene: 5. The CDR3 extends over 15 amino acids. The CDR3 sequence: CASSQVGQGGEKLFF. CDR3 sequence (DNA): TGTGCCAGCAGCCAAGTAGGACAGGGCGGTGAAAAACTGTTTTTT.

The gene calls are TRBV9 and TRBJ2-1, with TRBD2 identical over 10 bases. The CDR3 has 18 residues. Germline V gives CDR1 SGDLS, CDR2 YYNGEE. V lost 3 bases and J lost 7; bases outside the gene matches: 16. The CDR3 region is CASSDRGTTSGVGNEQFF. The CDR3 DNA sequence: TGTGCCAGCAGCGACCGTGGAACCACTAGCGGGGTCGGGAATGAGCAGTTCTTC. Full variable domain (rest looked up from reference TRBV9 and TRBJ2-1): DSGVTQTPKHLITATGQRVTLRCSPRSGDLSVYWYQQSLDQGLQFLIQYYNGEERAKGNILERFSAQQFPDLHSELNLSSLELGDSALYFCASSDRGTTSGVGNEQFFGPGTRLTVL.

The chain joins TRBV4-1 to TRBJ2-3; D is perhaps TRBD1 (6 bases). CDR1 and CDR2 (germline): MGHRA, YSYEKL. This CDR3 has 14 amino acids. The ends were cut back, 2 bases at V and 3 bases at J, with 9 bases in the middle. The CDR3 DNA reads TGCGCCAGCAGCCAACCGGGGACAACAGATACGCAGTATTTT. This encodes CASSQPGTTDTQYF.

This clone was picked up one time. This chain uses TRBV4-1 with TRBJ2-7, with 10 bases lining up with TRBD2. Germline assignment: CDR1 MGHRA and CDR2 YSYEKL. V lost 0 bases to trimming and J lost 4 bases; unmatched junction nucleotides: 6. CDR3 length equals 16 residues. This chain's CDR3 is CASSQDPGLAAYEQYF. The CDR3 DNA reads TGCGCCAGCAGCCAAGATCCCGGACTAGCGGCTTACGAGCAGTACTTC.

V usage is TRBV28 and J usage is TRBJ2-2; 8 nucleotides align to TRBD1. V shed 6 bases, J shed 0 bases, and the junction held 3 bases outside the gene matches. Germline-derived CDR1 and CDR2 are MDHEN and SYDVKM. The CDR3 runs to 15 residues. CDR3 loop: CASRETGANTGELFF. The CDR3, as DNA: TGTGCCAGCAGGGAGACAGGGGCGAACACCGGGGAGCTGTTTTTT.

The V gene is TRBV19, the J gene TRBJ1-3; D gene ambiguous. The ends were cut back, 8 bases at V and 3 bases at J, with 26 bases in the middle. The germline V gene has CDR1 LNHDA and CDR2 SQIVND (reference sequence). This CDR3 is built from 18 residues. CDR3: CASGPVGYGQLNGNTIYF. The CDR3 coding sequence is TGTGCCAGTGGGCCAGTGGGTTATGGGCAATTGAATGGAAACACCATATATTTT.

The V and J genes are TRBV7-9 and TRBJ1-3; D possibly corresponds to TRBD1 (6 bases). Germline-derived CDR1 and CDR2 are SEHNR and FQNEAQ (reference sequence). Trimming stripped 5 bases from V and 3 bases from J, with 11 bases between. The CDR3 length is 14 residues. CDR3 sequence: CASSRTANGNTIYF. The CDR3 DNA is TGTGCCAGCAGCCGGACAGCCAATGGAAACACCATATATTTT.

J is TRBJ1-2 and V is TRBV12-3 or TRBV12-4; TRBD1 agrees at 7 bases. The length of the CDR3 is 13 residues. V lost 6 bases and J lost 4; bases outside the gene matches: 5. The CDR3 loop reads CASSLTGIYGYTF. The CDR3, as DNA: TGTGCCAGCAGCCTGACAGGGATCTATGGCTACACCTTC.

This chain uses TRBV11-2 with TRBJ1-1; D may be TRBD1 (6 bases). V gave up 7 bases and J gave up 2 bases, with 11 bases separating them. The CDR3 has 13 amino acids. Germline CDR1 SGHAT, CDR2 FQNNGV. The CDR3 coding sequence is TGTGCCAGCACCCTGACAGGAAACACTGAAGCTTTCTTT. It encodes CASTLTGNTEAFF.

This chain's CDR3 is CASSPQGHYSNQPQHF. The CDR3 DNA reads TGTGCCAGCTCACCACAGGGGCATTATAGCAATCAGCCCCAGCATTTT. The V and J genes are TRBV18 and TRBJ1-5, with a tentative D call TRBD1 (5 bases). V lost 1 base to trimming and J lost 0 bases, with 10 bases between them. This CDR3 spans 16 amino acids. Germline values: CDR1 KGHSH, CDR2 LQKENI.

The chain links TRBV18 to TRBJ2-5, with D tentatively TRBD1 (6 bases). Between the trimmed V and J ends, which lost 4 bases and 2 bases, there was a span of 20 bases. Per germline, CDR1 KGHSH and CDR2 LQKENI. The CDR3 loop spans 17 amino acids. The CDR3 nucleotides are TGTGCCAGCTCACGACGATCCGGGACATCGTTTCAAGAGACCCAGTACTTC. Translated, it gives CASSRRSGTSFQETQYF.

This chain joins TRBV11-1 and TRBJ1-1; unclear D gene. V was pared by 5 bases and J by 2 bases, with 3 bases between. This CDR3 is built from 11 residues. Germline CDR1 reads SGHAT; CDR2 reads FQDESV (reference sequence). Here the CDR3 reads CASSPNTEAFF. CDR3 nucleotides: TGTGCCAGCAGCCCTAACACTGAAGCTTTCTTT.

The rearrangement joins TRBV5-1 to TRBJ2-7; weak D call: TRBD1 (6 bases). Germline values: CDR1 SGHRS, CDR2 YFSETQ. The V and J ends lost 3 bases and 2 bases respectively, with 12 bases between them. CDR3 length: 14 residues. The CDR3 nucleotides read TGCGCCAGCAGCTCGGGGACACGACCCTACGAGCAGTACTTC. Protein: CASSSGTRPYEQYF.

By share, this clone ranks as medium-sized. CDR3 bases: TGTGCCAGCAGCTTGGCCGACGGACAGGCCATCGGGGAGCTGTTTTTT. Its protein product is CASSLADGQAIGELFF. This chain joins TRBV5-5 and TRBJ2-2, with 7 bases that match TRBD1. Trimming cost V 0 bases and J 7 bases; bases outside gene matches: 9. The CDR3 totals 16 residues. CDR1 and CDR2 from the germline V gene are SGHKS and YYEKEE (reference sequence).